A single sample is the source of the 13 T cell receptor beta chains below, sequenced in a study of beta chain features in type 1 diabetes. Study-level results: Within each of all four CD4+ subsets, Type 1 diabetes patients had TCRB CDR3s that were moderately but significantly shorter.

Sequencing targeted expressed TCRB transcripts, as all isolated RNA had been reverse transcribed. The protocol was immunoSEQ multiplex PCR, while the TCRdb copy is restricted to in-frame clones and leaves out a portion. Of roughly 180,000 clones in the sample, roughly 7.1% were seen once. Their antigens remain unidentified. Sequences were obtained from central memory CD4+ T cells from blood. Receptors originate from a woman aged 40 to 50 with type 1 diabetes.

The chain combines TRBV27 with TRBJ2-7, with TRBD2 matching 7 bases. The CDR3 is 17 residues long. V lost 5 bases to trimming and J lost 0 bases; unmatched junction nucleotides: 13. Germline lookup yields CDR1 MNHEY and CDR2 SMNVEV (reference sequence). CDR3 sequence: CASSPTLSGKSSYEQYF. In DNA, the CDR3 is TGTGCCAGCAGTCCGACATTAAGCGGGAAATCCTCCTACGAGCAGTACTTC.

The chain employs TRBV29-1 and TRBJ1-2; a weak D match, TRBD1 (5 bases). Germline assignment: CDR1 SQVTM and CDR2 ANQGSEA. The V and J ends lost 3 bases and 5 bases respectively, with 13 bases between them. The CDR3 covers 13 residues. This CDR3 is CSVEPKEGYGYTF. The DNA of the CDR3 is TGCAGCGTTGAGCCAAAGGAGGGGTATGGCTACACCTTC.

This clone was seen more than once but under ten times. V and J are TRBV7-3 and TRBJ1-2, with D possibly being TRBD1 (5 bases). Germline V gives CDR1 SGHTA, CDR2 FQGTGA. Trimming removed 5 bases from V and 0 bases from J, with 7 bases in between. CDR3 length: 13 residues. The CDR3 DNA follows: TGTGCCAGCAGCCCGACAGCTAACTATGGCTACACCTTC. Protein sequence: CASSPTANYGYTF.

The CDR3 sequence: CASAPGQGGQPQHF. In DNA form, the CDR3 reads TGTGCTAGTGCCCCGGGACAGGGCGGTCAGCCCCAGCATTTT. This chain uses TRBV12-5 with TRBJ1-5; TRBD1 matches at 9 bases. V dropped 7 bases and J dropped 6; count of bases not matched to a gene: 7. The germline gives CDR1 LGHNT, CDR2 FRNRAP. The CDR3 has 14 amino acids.

This clone was seen more than once but under ten times. This sequence joins TRBV28 and TRBJ1-2, with a possible D match to TRBD1 (5 bases). The germline V gene has CDR1 MDHEN and CDR2 SYDVKM. The V end lost 0 bases, the J end lost 4 bases, and 9 bases lay between the germline ends. The CDR3 consists of 14 residues. The CDR3 region has the DNA TGTGCCAGCAGTTTATGGCAGGGATTCTATGGCTACACCTTC. Translation gives CASSLWQGFYGYTF.

This clone was seen more than once but under ten times. The V call is TRBV15, the J call TRBJ1-1; no definite D call. This CDR3 contains 14 residues. V lost 0 bases and J 7 bases, leaving 12 bases between the germline ends. CDR1 is LNHNV and CDR2 is YYDKDF in the germline V gene (reference sequence). CDR3 protein: CATSRDSGGGEAFF. The CDR3 DNA reads as TGTGCCACCAGCAGAGATTCGGGCGGAGGTGAAGCTTTCTTT.

V usage is TRBV2 and J usage is TRBJ1-5, with TRBD1 as a possible D gene (5 bases). Trimming took off 6 bases at V and 0 bases at J, with 12 bases between the two ends. The CDR3 totals 15 residues. Germline V gene data show CDR1 as SNHLY and CDR2 as FYNNEI. The chain's CDR3 is CASRWMTDSNQPQHF. The CDR3 DNA sequence: TGTGCCAGCAGGTGGATGACAGATAGCAATCAGCCCCAGCATTTT.

The CDR3: CASSFSGTGNNQPQHF. CDR3 DNA sequence: TGTGCCAGCAGCTTTTCCGGGACAGGGAACAATCAGCCCCAGCATTTT. The V gene is TRBV7-9, the J gene TRBJ1-5; 9 bases align to TRBD1. Losses at the gene ends were 3 bases for V and 3 bases for J; bases not matched to a gene: 6. The CDR3 runs to 16 residues. CDR1 and CDR2 (germline): SEHNR, FQNEAQ (reference sequence).

The V gene is TRBV28, the J gene TRBJ2-7, with 9 bases that match TRBD2. The CDR3 runs to 14 residues. Losses at the gene ends were 6 bases for V and 1 base for J; bases not matched to a gene: 4. In germline, CDR1 is MDHEN, CDR2 SYDVKM. The CDR3 here is CASRREGGSYEQYF. The CDR3 region has the DNA TGTGCCAGCAGGCGGGAGGGCGGATCCTACGAGCAGTACTTC.

The rearrangement uses TRBV7-9 and TRBJ1-1, with 7 nucleotides matching TRBD1. The ends lost 3 bases at V and 9 bases at J; junction bases unmatched: 7. The CDR3 has 13 amino acids. The germline V gene encodes CDR1 SEHNR and CDR2 FQNEAQ (reference sequence). CDR3 protein: CASSFDRAEKAFF. The CDR3 bases are TGTGCCAGCAGCTTCGACAGGGCGGAGAAAGCTTTCTTT.

The chain has TRBV27 and TRBJ2-7; unclear D gene. Germline values: CDR1 MNHEY, CDR2 SMNVEV (reference sequence). This CDR3 is 15 amino acids long. Between the trimmed V and J ends, which lost 2 bases and 2 bases, there was a span of 13 bases. The CDR3 DNA reads TGTGCCAGCAGTTTAACGGGTGCGTGGGCCTACGAGCAGTACTTC. The encoded protein is CASSLTGAWAYEQYF.

In its sample, this clone was seen a few times. The chain uses TRBV5-1 and TRBJ2-7; 7 bases are shared with TRBD2. Germline CDR1 and CDR2: SGHRS and YFSETQ. This CDR3 has 15 amino acids. V gave up 3 bases and J gave up 2 bases; unmatched junction bases: 8. CDR3 in DNA: TGCGCCAGCAGCTACACCCCGGGACTAACCTACGAGCAGTACTTC. Its protein product is CASSYTPGLTYEQYF. Full variable domain (rest looked up from reference TRBV5-1 and TRBJ2-7): KAGVTQTPRYLIKTRGQQVTLSCSPISGHRSVSWYQQTPGQGLQFLFEYFSETQRNKGNFPGRFSGRQFSNSRSEMNVSTLELGDSALYLCASSYTPGLTYEQYFGPGTRLTVT.

This clone came up a few times. The genes are TRBV9 and TRBJ2-7; 8 bases agree with TRBD1. Per the germline V gene, CDR1 is SGDLS and CDR2 is YYNGEE. The junction had 7 bases not matched to a gene; V was cut back by 4 bases and J by 7 bases. The length of the CDR3 is 13 residues. The CDR3 bases are TGTGCCAGCAGCCCCGGGACAGGATGGGAGCAGTACTTC. Its protein is CASSPGTGWEQYF.